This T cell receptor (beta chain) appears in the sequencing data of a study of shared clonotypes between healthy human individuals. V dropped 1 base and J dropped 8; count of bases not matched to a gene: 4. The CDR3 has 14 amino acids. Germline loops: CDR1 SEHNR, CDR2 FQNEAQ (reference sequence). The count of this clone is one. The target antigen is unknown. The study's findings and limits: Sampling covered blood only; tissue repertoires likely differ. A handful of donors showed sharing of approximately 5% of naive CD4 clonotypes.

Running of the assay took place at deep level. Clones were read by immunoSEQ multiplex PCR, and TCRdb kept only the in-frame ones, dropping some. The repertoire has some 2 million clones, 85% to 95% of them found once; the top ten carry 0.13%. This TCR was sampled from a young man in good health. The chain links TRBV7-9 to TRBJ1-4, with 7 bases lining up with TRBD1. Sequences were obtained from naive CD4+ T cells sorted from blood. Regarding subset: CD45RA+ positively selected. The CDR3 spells CASSLGTGEEKLFF. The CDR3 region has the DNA TGTGCCAGCAGCTTAGGTACAGGGGAAGAAAAACTGTTTTTT.